These 13 T cell receptor beta chains were all obtained from the same sample, sequenced in a study of blood T cell repertoires in COVID-19. Assay: immunoSEQ multiplex PCR; the TCRdb copy retains only in-frame clones and omits some. The data contain over 200,000 clones, about 90% of them singletons. The source material was PBMCs or T cells enriched from blood (not recorded which). These TCRs come from a man in his thirties or forties who had recovered from COVID-19.

The rearrangement links TRBV19 to TRBJ1-5; tentative D call: TRBD1 (5 bases). Germline V gives CDR1 LNHDA, CDR2 SQIVND (reference sequence). The length of the CDR3 is 13 residues. V was pared by 7 bases and J by 1 base, with 8 bases between. CDR3 in DNA: TGTGCCAGTAATAGACAGAGCAATCAGCCCCAGCATTTT. This encodes CASNRQSNQPQHF.

The chain combines TRBV11-3 with TRBJ2-1; D might be TRBD2 (6 bases). CDR3 size: 14 residues. Germline V lookup: CDR1 SGHNT, CDR2 YENEEA. Between the trimmed V and J ends, which lost 5 bases and 4 bases, there was a span of 12 bases. In nucleotides, the CDR3 is TGTGCCAGCAGCCGGGACTCCGGATACAATGAGCAGTTCTTC. This sequence encodes CASSRDSGYNEQFF.

The chain employs TRBV18 and TRBJ1-4, with D perhaps TRBD1 (6 bases). Trimming cost V 3 bases and J 10 bases, with 18 bases left between them. This CDR3 contains 15 residues. The V gene's germline CDR1 is KGHSH and CDR2 LQKENI. CDR3 nucleotides: TGTGCCAGCTCACCTCAAAGTCAGGGGCAGGGAAAACTGTTTTTT. As protein: CASSPQSQGQGKLFF.

The sample holds one count of this clone. This chain joins TRBV5-1 and TRBJ1-1; weak D call: TRBD1 (5 bases). The germline V and J ends were trimmed by 0 bases and 5 bases, with 11 bases remaining between them. The length of the CDR3 is 14 residues. In germline, CDR1 is SGHRS, CDR2 YFSETQ. The DNA for the CDR3 is TGCGCCAGCAGCTTGGTGGCAGGGCAAACTGAAGCTTTCTTT. Its protein is CASSLVAGQTEAFF.

This chain joins TRBV7-8 and TRBJ2-1; TRBD2 agrees at 9 bases. V was clipped by 0 bases and J by 4 bases; unmatched bases: 7. The V gene's germline CDR1 is SGHVS and CDR2 FQNEAQ. The CDR3 extends over 17 amino acids. This CDR3 is CASSLARGGRGYNEQFF. CDR3 nucleotides: TGTGCCAGCAGCTTAGCGCGGGGCGGGAGGGGGTACAATGAGCAGTTCTTC.

This clone showed up just once. This chain uses TRBV3-1 (or the pseudogene TRBV3-2) with TRBJ2-6; D perhaps matches TRBD2 (5 bases). The V and J ends lost 6 bases and 0 bases respectively, with 9 bases between them. In germline, CDR1 is LGHDT, CDR2 YNNKEL (reference sequence). CDR3 length equals 15 residues. The DNA of the CDR3 is TGTGCCAGCAGAGCTACTAGCTCTGGGGCCAACGTCCTGACTTTC. Its translation is CASRATSSGANVLTF.

The J gene is TRBJ1-4, the V gene TRBV5-4; TRBD1 aligns across 8 bases. The CDR3 loop spans 15 amino acids. CDR1 is SGHNT, CDR2 YYREEE, per germline (reference sequence). Trimming at V came to 0 bases and at J to 5 bases, leaving 3 bases not matched to a gene. The CDR3 spells CASSLGRTGNEKLFF. As DNA, the CDR3 is TGTGCCAGCAGCTTGGGCCGGACAGGGAATGAAAAACTGTTTTTT.

This chain joins TRBV12-5 and TRBJ2-1; a weak D match, TRBD2 (6 bases). In germline, CDR1 is LGHNT, CDR2 FRNRAP. Trimming shortened V by 3 bases and J by 4 bases, and 19 bases separated the two germline ends. The CDR3 is made up of 17 amino acids. In DNA form, the CDR3 reads TGTGCTAGTGGTTTTCTTCCGGTGAATCGGGGGTACAATGAGCAGTTCTTC. This gives the protein CASGFLPVNRGYNEQFF.

This chain uses TRBV19 with TRBJ1-2; 8 bases fit TRBD1. The CDR3 is 18 amino acids. Germline V gene data show CDR1 as LNHDA and CDR2 as SQIVND (reference sequence). V lost 6 bases and J lost 4; bases outside the gene matches: 19. CDR3 in amino acids: CASSTSARTGGLGYGYTF. CDR3 nucleotide sequence: TGTGCCAGTAGCACCAGCGCAAGAACAGGGGGACTTGGCTATGGCTACACCTTC.

The sample holds one count of this clone. The chain has TRBV27 and TRBJ2-2; the D is unclear. Trimming pared 6 bases from V and 2 bases from J, leaving 10 bases between. CDR1 and CDR2 (germline): MNHEY, SMNVEV (reference sequence). The CDR3 contains 14 residues. CDR3 sequence reads: CASRWQPNTGELFF. CDR3 coding DNA: TGTGCCAGCAGGTGGCAACCTAACACCGGGGAGCTGTTTTTT.

The chain employs TRBV7-9 and TRBJ2-5; 7 nucleotides match TRBD2. Germline loops: CDR1 SEHNR, CDR2 FQNEAQ (reference sequence). The length of the CDR3 is 15 residues. V shed 5 bases, J shed 2 bases, and the junction held 8 bases outside the gene matches. This CDR3 is CASSPGGRDQETQYF. The CDR3 region has the DNA TGTGCCAGCAGCCCCGGGGGGAGGGATCAAGAGACCCAGTACTTC.

This clone was counted between two and nine times. In DNA form, the CDR3 reads TGTGCCACCAGCAGAGCCAGGGGTATATCCTACGAGCAGTACTTC. Its protein is CATSRARGISYEQYF. The J gene is TRBJ2-7, the V gene TRBV15; a possible D gene is TRBD1 (6 bases). Trimming took off 1 base at V and 1 base at J, with 11 bases between the two ends. Germline values: CDR1 LNHNV, CDR2 YYDKDF (reference sequence). The CDR3 runs 15 residues.

This chain links TRBV18 with TRBJ2-5; tentatively, D is TRBD2 (6 bases). The CDR3 spans 13 residues. The ends were cut back, 1 base at V and 4 bases at J, with 7 bases in the middle. CDR1 and CDR2 (germline): KGHSH, LQKENI. Written as DNA, the CDR3 is TGTGCCAGCTCACCACAGGGAGGAGAGACCCAGTACTTC. It specifies CASSPQGGETQYF.